Listed below are T cell receptor beta chains from one sample, sequenced in a study of blood T cell repertoires in COVID-19. Measured with immunoSEQ multiplex PCR; TCRdb has only the in-frame clones, and not every one. Of 57,000 or so clones in the sample, more than 75% were seen once. The sequencing sample was made of peripheral blood. The receptors stem from a human donor in a cohort sampled during active COVID-19. Each CDR3 is given with its conserved first and last residue. The D gene is left open where the match is weak. Clone size is stated in some rows and not others, as once, few, many or a class when expanded.

TRBD2	NA	TRBV24-1	TRBJ2-5	TGTGCCACCAGTGATTTTTCCCTAGCGGGAGGGGGAGAGACCCAGTACTTC	CATSDFSLAGGGETQYF
NA	NA	TRBV18	TRBJ2-2	TGTGCCAGCTCACCACTCGGCGGGGAGCTGTTTTTT	CASSPLGGELFF
NA	NA	TRBV29-1	TRBJ1-2	TGCAGCGCCCTTTCGGGCTATGGCTACACCTTC	CSALSGYGYTF
TRBD1	NA	TRBV5-1	TRBJ2-7	TGCGCCAGCAGCCCGGCCGAGACAGGGATCTTTTGGGGTCTCTACGAGCAGTACTTC	CASSPAETGIFWGLYEQYF
TRBD1	once	TRBV6-5	TRBJ1-2	TGTGCCAGCAGAAAGCCGGGACAGGGTTATGGCTACACCTTC	CASRKPGQGYGYTF
NA	few	TRBV5-1	TRBJ2-6	TGCGCCAGCAGCTTGGCCGCCTACTCTGGGGCCAACGTCCTGACTTTC	CASSLAAYSGANVLTF
NA	NA	TRBV28	TRBJ1-2	TGTGCCAGCGGAGTTCCCCAGGGATTC	CASGVPQGF
NA	NA	TRBV6-5	TRBJ1-2	TGTGCCAGCAGTTGGCTCGGGGGCTACACCTTC	CASSWLGGYTF
NA	NA	TRBV5-5	TRBJ2-7	TGTGCCAGCAGCTTGGCTGCGGGGAGGACCTACGAGCAGTACTTC	CASSLAAGRTYEQYF
TRBD2	NA	TRBV7-7	TRBJ2-7	TGTGCCAGCAGCTTACTAGCGGGAGTGGCCTACGAGCAGTACTTC	CASSLLAGVAYEQYF
NA	NA	TRBV7-2	TRBJ2-1	TGTGCCAGCAGCTTAGTAGCGGCCAACTACAATGAGCAGTTCTTC	CASSLVAANYNEQFF
TRBD2	NA	TRBV27	TRBJ2-7	TGTGCCAGCAGTCGGGGTTCCCTAATTAGCGGGGGGTCTCGGGACGAGCAGTACTTC	CASSRGSLISGGSRDEQYF
TRBD1	NA	TRBV10-3	TRBJ2-2	TGTGCCATCAGTGAGTCGAAGGGACAGGTTTCCGGGGAGCTGTTTTTT	CAISESKGQVSGELFF
NA	once	TRBV12-3/TRBV12-4	TRBJ1-5	TGTGCCAGCAGCCCCACGAGGGATCAGCCCCAGCATTTT	CASSPTRDQPQHF
NA	NA	TRBV15	TRBJ1-1	TGTGCCACCAGGGTCGACTCGAACACTGAAGCTTTCTTT	CATRVDSNTEAFF
NA	NA	TRBV5-4	TRBJ2-7	TGTGCCAGCAGCAGGGGGGGGGCCTCCTACGAGCAGTACTTC	CASSRGGASYEQYF
NA	NA	TRBV18	TRBJ1-4	TGTGCCAGCTCACCCAGCGTTGGATTACGGGAAAAACTGTTTTTT	CASSPSVGLREKLFF
TRBD2	NA	TRBV16	TRBJ2-5	TGTGCCAGCCGCCCTTCACTAGCGCTATACCAAGAGACCCAGTACTTC	CASRPSLALYQETQYF
NA	NA	TRBV9	TRBJ1-1	TGTGCCAGCAGCGTAGGGCGGGGAGGGCTACTGAACACTGAAGCTTTCTTT	CASSVGRGGLLNTEAFF
NA	NA	TRBV19	TRBJ2-7	TGTGCCAGTAGTATTTGGAGGTCCAAGAGGTACGAGCAGTACTTC	CASSIWRSKRYEQYF
NA	NA	TRBV7-2	TRBJ2-7	TGTGCCAGCAGCTTAGACAGGGCAGCGAGCGAGCAGTACTTC	CASSLDRAASEQYF
TRBD2	few	TRBV4-2	TRBJ2-7	TGTGCCAGCAGCCTATCAGCGGGAGTAAACCACGAGCAGTACTTC	CASSLSAGVNHEQYF
TRBD1	NA	TRBV19	TRBJ2-2	TGTGCCAGCGACAGGGGGCGTGACACCGGGGAGCTGTTTTTT	CASDRGRDTGELFF
NA	NA	TRBV24-1	TRBJ1-5	TGTGCCACCAGTGATTTGCAGGGCAAGCATAGCAATCAGCCCCAGCATTTT	CATSDLQGKHSNQPQHF
NA	NA	TRBV3-1/TRBV3-2	TRBJ1-1	TGTGCCAGCAGCCACTCCGGACAAAGGGGGATGGGTAAAGCTTTCTTT	CASSHSGQRGMGKAFF
TRBD2	NA	TRBV5-1	TRBJ2-5	TGCGCCAGCAGCCATCGGACTAGCGGGAGAGGGGAGACCCAGTACTTC	CASSHRTSGRGETQYF
NA	NA	TRBV2	TRBJ1-5	TGTGCCAGCACCCTCCGGGACACTTACAATCAGCCCCAGCATTTT	CASTLRDTYNQPQHF
TRBD1	NA	TRBV7-2	TRBJ2-7	TGTGCCAGCAGGCAGACAGGGGGTTACGAGCAGTACTTC	CASRQTGGYEQYF
NA	NA	TRBV18	TRBJ2-7	TGTGCCAGCTCACCACAGGGCGGACAGCCGAACTACGAGCAGTACTTC	CASSPQGGQPNYEQYF
NA	few	TRBV7-9	TRBJ1-2	TGTGCCAGCAGCTTAGCGGGGCAGTTTACTAACTATGGCTACACCTTC	CASSLAGQFTNYGYTF
TRBD2	once	TRBV27	TRBJ2-1	TGTGCCAGCAGTTTGACTAGCGGGAGGGGTGGGCAGTTCTTC	CASSLTSGRGGQFF
TRBD1	NA	TRBV9	TRBJ1-1	TGTGCCAGCAGCCCTGACAGGGGTGAAGCTTTCTTT	CASSPDRGEAFF
NA	NA	TRBV14	TRBJ2-2	TGTGCCAGCAGCCAAGAGGGAGTTTGGGACACCGGGGAGCTGTTTTTT	CASSQEGVWDTGELFF
NA	NA	TRBV18	TRBJ2-5	TGTGCCAGCTCACTTATGACAAGACAAGAGACCCAGTACTTC	CASSLMTRQETQYF
NA	NA	TRBV3-1/TRBV3-2	TRBJ2-3	TGTGCCAGCAGCGCGATAGATACGCAGTATTTT	CASSAIDTQYF
TRBD1	NA	TRBV5-1	TRBJ1-3	TGCGCCAGCAGCCTGGACGGACAGGGTGGAAACACCATATATTTT	CASSLDGQGGNTIYF
TRBD1	NA	TRBV28	TRBJ2-7	TGTGCCAGCACCGCGCCGACAGGGTGGAACGAGCAGTACTTC	CASTAPTGWNEQYF
NA	NA	TRBV6-1	TRBJ2-2	TGTGCCAGCAGTTATAACACCGGGGAGCTGTTTTTT	CASSYNTGELFF
NA	NA	TRBV27	TRBJ2-1	TGTGCCAGCAGCCCTATGATCCACAATGAGCAGTTCTTC	CASSPMIHNEQFF
NA	once	TRBV28	TRBJ1-5	TGTGCCAGCGCGGCGACAGAACATATTTATAGCAATCAGCCCCAGCATTTT	CASAATEHIYSNQPQHF
NA	NA	TRBV9	TRBJ1-4	TGTGCCAGCAGCGTAGGGGGGCAGGGTGAAAAACTGTTTTTT	CASSVGGQGEKLFF
NA	NA	TRBV5-4	TRBJ2-4	TGTGCCAGCAGCTTGTCTCTTTTCGACATTCAGTACTTC	CASSLSLFDIQYF
TRBD1	NA	TRBV11-2	TRBJ2-7	TGTGCCAGCAGCAAACCCCCGGGGACAGGGGGTCGCCAGTACTTC	CASSKPPGTGGRQYF
TRBD2	NA	TRBV7-2	TRBJ2-5	TGTGCCAGCAGCGGTTATAGCGGGAGTATCCAAGAGACCCAGTACTTC	CASSGYSGSIQETQYF
NA	NA	TRBV28	TRBJ1-1	TGTGCCAGCAGTTTAACGGGATATCGGTTGAACACTGAAGCTTTCTTT	CASSLTGYRLNTEAFF
TRBD1	NA	TRBV19	TRBJ1-3	TGTGCCAGTAGACGGGACAGTAACTCTGGAAACACCATATATTTT	CASRRDSNSGNTIYF
TRBD2	NA	TRBV9	TRBJ2-7	TGTGCCAGCAGCGTAGGTGGCGGGAGTGTCTACGAGCAGTACTTC	CASSVGGGSVYEQYF
NA	NA	TRBV28	TRBJ2-4	TGTGCCAACAGTTTAAACATTCCCAAAAACATTCAGTACTTC	CANSLNIPKNIQYF
TRBD2	NA	TRBV3-1/TRBV3-2	TRBJ2-3	TGTGCCAGCAGCCGGGGGGGTGGCGCCACAGATACGCAGTATTTT	CASSRGGGATDTQYF
NA	few	TRBV7-9	TRBJ2-7	TGTGCCAGCAGCTTAAAACAGGGTGACGAGCAGTACTTC	CASSLKQGDEQYF
NA	NA	TRBV21-1	TRBJ1-6	TGTGCCAGCAGGCGAGGGGGGACAGCCTATTCACCCCTCCACTTT	CASRRGGTAYSPLHF
NA	NA	TRBV12-1	TRBJ2-7	TGTGCCAGCAGCTCTTGTTCCAGCGGGAGTAACGAGCAGTACTTC	CASSSCSSGSNEQYF
TRBD1	NA	TRBV9	TRBJ2-5	TGTGCCAGCAGCGTTGACAGGGGAGAGACCCAGTACTTC	CASSVDRGETQYF
TRBD1	once	TRBV30	TRBJ1-2	TGTGCCTCCCGAACGGGACAGGGGGCTTCTAACTATGGCTACACCTTC	CASRTGQGASNYGYTF
NA	NA	TRBV18	TRBJ2-3	TGTGCCAGCTTATCGGGTCGTAGGACAGATACGCAGTATTTT	CASLSGRRTDTQYF
TRBD2	NA	TRBV5-1	TRBJ2-3	TGCGCCAGCAGCTTGACTAGCGGGAGAGTAGATACGCAGTATTTT	CASSLTSGRVDTQYF
NA	once	TRBV18	TRBJ2-2	TGTGCCAGCTCACCATACAGGGGAGGCGGGGAGCTGTTTTTT	CASSPYRGGGELFF
NA	NA	TRBV27	TRBJ2-5	TGTGCCAGCAGTTCACTGGGGGGAGAGACCCAGTACTTC	CASSSLGGETQYF
NA	NA	TRBV29-1	TRBJ2-7	TGCAGCGTTGATTCCTACTCTGGACAGTACTACGAGCAGTACTTC	CSVDSYSGQYYEQYF